A selection of T cell receptor beta chains follows, all from one sample in a study of T cell responses to AZD1222 COVID-19 vaccine. The method was immunoSEQ multiplex PCR; TCRdb's version includes in-frame clones alone and lacks a portion of them. The table has about 110,000 clones, more than 70% seen once. The material sequenced was peripheral blood, taken on day 0 of AZD1222 vaccination. These receptor sequences come from an adult in good health. Each CDR3 is given with its conserved first and last residue. A D gene is named only where the DNA matches it firmly. Clone size, where shown, is once, few, many, or a class for clones that have expanded.

V: TRBV30; size: .; J: TRBJ1-6; D: .; CDR3: CAWKGNSYNSPLHF; DNA: TGTGCCTGGAAAGGGAACAGCTATAATTCACCCCTCCACTTT
V: TRBV7-3; size: .; J: TRBJ2-2; D: .; CDR3: CASSLWAGPPTGELFF; DNA: TGTGCCAGCAGCTTATGGGCGGGACCCCCCACCGGGGAGCTGTTTTTT
V: TRBV24-1; size: .; J: TRBJ2-6; D: .; CDR3: CATSDSGTALSGANVLTF; DNA: TGTGCCACCAGTGATAGCGGGACAGCCCTCTCTGGGGCCAACGTCCTGACTTTC
V: TRBV5-6; size: .; J: TRBJ1-2; D: TRBD1; CDR3: CASSVRQGQGLGYTF; DNA: TGTGCCAGCAGCGTCCGACAGGGGCAGGGACTTGGCTACACCTTC
V: TRBV5-1; size: .; J: TRBJ1-4; D: .; CDR3: CASSFARRPGEEKLFF; DNA: TGCGCCAGCAGTTTTGCCCGAAGGCCGGGGGAAGAAAAACTGTTTTTT
V: TRBV3-1/TRBV3-2; size: .; J: TRBJ2-1; D: TRBD1; CDR3: CASSLGQNDEQFF; DNA: TGTGCCAGCAGCCTGGGACAGAACGATGAGCAGTTCTTC
V: TRBV5-5; size: .; J: TRBJ2-7; D: TRBD1; CDR3: CASSLGTGTYEQYF; DNA: TGTGCCAGCAGCTTGGGGACAGGCACCTACGAGCAGTACTTC
V: TRBV7-8; size: .; J: TRBJ2-7; D: .; CDR3: CASSPWAVFQGPHYEQYF; DNA: TGTGCCAGCAGCCCTTGGGCCGTCTTCCAGGGGCCGCACTACGAGCAGTACTTC
V: TRBV18; size: .; J: TRBJ1-6; D: .; CDR3: CASSDLDNSPLHF; DNA: TGTGCCAGCTCAGACCTTGATAATTCACCCCTCCACTTT
V: TRBV2; size: once; J: TRBJ1-2; D: TRBD1; CDR3: CASTRDRAEPNYGYTF; DNA: TGTGCCAGCACGAGGGACAGGGCAGAACCTAACTATGGCTACACCTTC
V: TRBV18; size: .; J: TRBJ1-5; D: .; CDR3: CASSPLPGLTSNQPQHF; DNA: TGTGCCAGCTCACCACTTCCAGGGCTCACAAGCAATCAGCCCCAGCATTTT
V: TRBV6-6; size: once; J: TRBJ1-6; D: .; CDR3: CASRPGTAYNSPLHF; DNA: TGTGCCAGCAGGCCCGGGACGGCCTATAATTCACCCCTCCACTTT
V: TRBV28; size: .; J: TRBJ1-3; D: .; CDR3: CASSRTESGNTIYF; DNA: TGTGCCAGCAGTCGGACGGAATCTGGAAACACCATATATTTT
V: TRBV5-1; size: .; J: TRBJ1-4; D: .; CDR3: CASSSAQPNEKLFF; DNA: TGCGCCAGCAGCTCGGCACAGCCAAATGAAAAACTGTTTTTT
V: TRBV11-3; size: .; J: TRBJ1-2; D: .; CDR3: CASSFGRLGLGYGYTF; DNA: TGTGCCAGCAGCTTTGGTCGTTTAGGGTTGGGCTATGGCTACACCTTC
V: TRBV6-5; size: .; J: TRBJ2-1; D: TRBD2; CDR3: CASRGLTNNEQFF; DNA: TGTGCCAGCAGGGGACTAACGAACAATGAGCAGTTCTTC
V: TRBV28; size: .; J: TRBJ1-3; D: .; CDR3: CASRTNSGNTIYF; DNA: TGTGCCAGCAGAACGAACTCTGGAAACACCATATATTTT
V: TRBV30; size: .; J: TRBJ1-4; D: TRBD1; CDR3: CAWSARQGWNEKLFF; DNA: TGTGCCTGGAGTGCGAGACAGGGGTGGAATGAAAAACTGTTTTTT
V: TRBV4-2; size: .; J: TRBJ2-1; D: .; CDR3: CASSQRPSGSSYNEQFF; DNA: TGTGCCAGCAGCCAAAGGCCCAGCGGAAGCTCCTACAATGAGCAGTTCTTC
V: TRBV11-2; size: .; J: TRBJ2-7; D: .; CDR3: CASSLDRQVYEQYF; DNA: TGTGCCAGCAGCTTAGATCGACAGGTCTACGAGCAGTACTTC
V: TRBV9; size: .; J: TRBJ2-5; D: TRBD1; CDR3: CASSGLPGQGIQETQYF; DNA: TGTGCCAGCAGCGGCCTGCCGGGACAGGGGATCCAAGAGACCCAGTACTTC
V: TRBV7-3; size: .; J: TRBJ2-3; D: TRBD2; CDR3: CASSSRGVAGPHYTQYF; DNA: TGTGCCAGCAGCTCCCGCGGGGTAGCGGGGCCCCATTATACGCAGTATTTT
V: TRBV7-9; size: .; J: TRBJ1-5; D: TRBD1; CDR3: CASSLGRRWGDRAFEPQHF; DNA: TGTGCCAGCAGCTTAGGGAGGAGATGGGGGGACAGGGCTTTCGAGCCCCAGCATTTT
V: TRBV5-1; size: .; J: TRBJ2-5; D: TRBD2; CDR3: CASSLGGLAGVWGETQYF; DNA: TGCGCCAGCAGCTTGGGGGGACTAGCCGGTGTTTGGGGAGAGACCCAGTACTTC
V: TRBV7-8; size: .; J: TRBJ2-7; D: TRBD2; CDR3: CASSLEAGGFSSYEQYF; DNA: TGTGCCAGCAGCTTAGAAGCGGGAGGCTTTTCCTCCTACGAGCAGTACTTC
V: TRBV19; size: .; J: TRBJ1-2; D: TRBD1; CDR3: CASSQRGTGHYGYTF; DNA: TGTGCCAGTAGTCAACGAGGGACAGGGCACTATGGCTACACCTTC
V: TRBV7-6; size: .; J: TRBJ2-6; D: .; CDR3: CASSLATAGANVLTF; DNA: TGTGCCAGCAGCTTAGCCACGGCTGGGGCCAACGTCCTGACTTTC
V: TRBV11-2; size: .; J: TRBJ2-3; D: .; CDR3: CASSPGPSIDTQYF; DNA: TGTGCCAGCAGCCCCGGGCCTAGCATAGATACGCAGTATTTT
V: TRBV11-2; size: .; J: TRBJ2-1; D: .; CDR3: CASSLGPLNEQFF; DNA: TGTGCCAGCAGCTTAGGACCGCTAAATGAGCAGTTCTTC
V: TRBV27; size: .; J: TRBJ2-1; D: TRBD2; CDR3: CASSPGTSGIYNEQFF; DNA: TGTGCCAGCAGTCCGGGGACTAGCGGGATCTACAATGAGCAGTTCTTC
V: TRBV7-2; size: .; J: TRBJ2-5; D: .; CDR3: CASRSNPGWQETQYF; DNA: TGTGCCAGCAGGTCCAACCCGGGGTGGCAAGAGACCCAGTACTTC
V: TRBV5-1; size: once; J: TRBJ1-5; D: .; CDR3: CASSLAPTGGNQPQHF; DNA: TGCGCCAGCAGCTTGGCTCCGACAGGCGGCAATCAGCCCCAGCATTTT
V: TRBV7-2; size: .; J: TRBJ1-3; D: .; CDR3: CASSLVGNTIYF; DNA: TGTGCCAGCAGCTTAGTTGGAAACACCATATATTTT
V: TRBV11-3; size: .; J: TRBJ2-1; D: .; CDR3: CASSLVRERSEQFF; DNA: TGTGCCAGCAGCTTAGTCCGGGAGCGCAGTGAGCAGTTCTTC
V: TRBV6-5; size: .; J: TRBJ2-2; D: .; CDR3: CASSTRVTTGELFF; DNA: TGTGCCAGCAGCACTAGAGTTACCACCGGGGAGCTGTTTTTT
V: TRBV11-2; size: .; J: TRBJ1-1; D: .; CDR3: CASSSGVAFF; DNA: TGTGCCAGCTCATCGGGGGTCGCTTTCTTT
V: TRBV7-2; size: .; J: TRBJ2-1; D: TRBD2; CDR3: CASSFGGLRLNEQFF; DNA: TGTGCCAGCAGCTTCGGGGGGTTGCGGCTCAATGAGCAGTTCTTC
V: TRBV29-1; size: once; J: TRBJ2-7; D: TRBD2; CDR3: CSVQGGLAAYEQYF; DNA: TGCAGCGTTCAGGGGGGACTAGCGGCCTACGAGCAGTACTTC
V: TRBV6-6; size: few; J: TRBJ2-1; D: TRBD2; CDR3: CASSSARTSEGSSYNEQFF; DNA: TGTGCCAGCAGCTCCGCCCGGACTAGCGAGGGTTCCTCCTACAATGAGCAGTTCTTC
V: TRBV18; size: .; J: TRBJ1-4; D: .; CDR3: CASSPGEKLFF; DNA: TGTGCCAGCTCACCGGGTGAAAAACTGTTTTTT
V: TRBV7-3; size: .; J: TRBJ1-4; D: .; CDR3: CASSPEEKLFF; DNA: TGTGCCAGCAGCCCGGAAGAAAAACTGTTTTTT
V: TRBV29-1; size: .; J: TRBJ2-5; D: .; CDR3: CSVQNVNSGETQYF; DNA: TGCAGCGTCCAGAATGTTAACAGTGGAGAGACCCAGTACTTC
V: TRBV19; size: .; J: TRBJ2-1; D: .; CDR3: CASSSATSHIYNEQFF; DNA: TGTGCCAGTAGTTCCGCGACTAGTCATATCTACAATGAGCAGTTCTTC
V: TRBV6-5; size: .; J: TRBJ2-7; D: .; CDR3: CASRGGYEQYF; DNA: TGTGCCAGTAGGGGGGGGTACGAGCAGTACTTC